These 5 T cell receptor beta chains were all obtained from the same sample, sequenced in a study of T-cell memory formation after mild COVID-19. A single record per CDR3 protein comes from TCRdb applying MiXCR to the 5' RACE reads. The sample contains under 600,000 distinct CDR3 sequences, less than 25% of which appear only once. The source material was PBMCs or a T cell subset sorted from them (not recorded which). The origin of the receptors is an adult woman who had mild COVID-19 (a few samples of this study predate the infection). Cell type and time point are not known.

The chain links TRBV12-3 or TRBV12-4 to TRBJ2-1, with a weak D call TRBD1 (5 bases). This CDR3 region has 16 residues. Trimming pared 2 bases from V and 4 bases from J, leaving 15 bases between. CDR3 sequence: CASSLSRLGPYNEQFF. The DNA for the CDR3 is TGTGCCAGCAGTTTATCCCGACTGGGGCCTTACAATGAGCAGTTCTTC.

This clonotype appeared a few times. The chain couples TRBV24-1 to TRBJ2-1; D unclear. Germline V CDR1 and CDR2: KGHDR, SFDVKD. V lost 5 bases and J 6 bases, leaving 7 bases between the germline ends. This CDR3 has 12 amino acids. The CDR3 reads CATSVDLNEQFF. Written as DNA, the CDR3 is TGTGCCACCAGTGTAGACCTCAATGAGCAGTTCTTC.

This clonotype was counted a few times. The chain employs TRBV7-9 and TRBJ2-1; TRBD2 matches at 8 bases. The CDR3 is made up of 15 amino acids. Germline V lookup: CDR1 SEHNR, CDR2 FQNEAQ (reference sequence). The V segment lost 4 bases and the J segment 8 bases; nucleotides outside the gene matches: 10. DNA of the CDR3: TGTGCCAGCAGCTCAGCGGCGGGGGGAAGCGATGAGCAGTTCTTC. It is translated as CASSSAAGGSDEQFF.

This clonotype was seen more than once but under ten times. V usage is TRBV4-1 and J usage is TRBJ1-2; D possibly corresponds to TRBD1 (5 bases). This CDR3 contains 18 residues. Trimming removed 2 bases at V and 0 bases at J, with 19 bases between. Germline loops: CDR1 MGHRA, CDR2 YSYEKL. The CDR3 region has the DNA TGCGCCAGCAGCCAAACCCTGGGGGGATCCCTAGCTAACTATGGCTACACCTTC. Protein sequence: CASSQTLGGSLANYGYTF.

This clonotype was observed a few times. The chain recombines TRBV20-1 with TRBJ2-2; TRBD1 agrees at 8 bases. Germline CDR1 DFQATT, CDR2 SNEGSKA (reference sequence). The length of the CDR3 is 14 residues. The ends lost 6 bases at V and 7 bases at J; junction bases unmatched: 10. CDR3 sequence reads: CSATGTGKIGELFF. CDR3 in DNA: TGCAGTGCCACCGGGACAGGAAAGATCGGGGAGCTGTTTTTT.